This TCR beta chain comes out of a study of shared clonotypes between healthy human individuals. Every donor was a Caucasian adult from Nashville, Tennessee. The germline V gene encodes CDR1 SGHDN and CDR2 FVKESK. V was clipped by 4 bases and J by 0 bases, with 9 bases between them. The CDR3 has 15 residues. Clones were sequenced by immunoSEQ multiplex PCR, and TCRdb holds only the in-frame ones, with some missing. The sample has some 1,600,000 clones, 95% to 99% seen once; the top ten hold 0.45%. The sample was naive CD4+ T cells sorted from blood. Subset described: CD45RA+ positively selected. This TCR came from a young man in good health. The V gene is TRBV14, the J gene TRBJ1-4; no definite D call. CDR3 DNA: TGTGCCAGCAGCCGGGTAGTTGCAACTAATGAAAAACTGTTTTTT. This translates into CASSRVVATNEKLFF.